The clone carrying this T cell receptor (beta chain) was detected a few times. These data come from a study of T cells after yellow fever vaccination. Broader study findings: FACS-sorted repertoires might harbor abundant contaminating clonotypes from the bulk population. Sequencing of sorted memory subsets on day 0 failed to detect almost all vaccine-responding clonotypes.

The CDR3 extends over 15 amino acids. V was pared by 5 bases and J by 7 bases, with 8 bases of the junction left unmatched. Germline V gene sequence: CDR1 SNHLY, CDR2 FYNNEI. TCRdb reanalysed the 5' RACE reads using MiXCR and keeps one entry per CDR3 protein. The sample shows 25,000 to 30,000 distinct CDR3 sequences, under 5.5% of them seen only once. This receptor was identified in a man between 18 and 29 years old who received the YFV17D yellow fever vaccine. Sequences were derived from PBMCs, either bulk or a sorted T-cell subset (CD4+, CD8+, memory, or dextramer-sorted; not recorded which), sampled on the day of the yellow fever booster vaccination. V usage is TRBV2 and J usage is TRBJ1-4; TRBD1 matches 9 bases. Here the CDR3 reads CASSPQGARGEKLFF. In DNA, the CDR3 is TGTGCCAGCAGTCCACAGGGGGCGCGGGGTGAAAAACTGTTTTTT.